A selection of T cell receptor beta chains follows, all from one sample in a study of early T cells in non-severe SARS-CoV-2 infection. TCRdb fed the 5' RACE reads into MiXCR, producing one record per CDR3 protein. The sample lists 25,000 to 35,000 distinct CDR3 sequences, around 5.7% occurring once. Source material: whole blood. Receptors were obtained from an adult who was a healthcare worker with PCR-confirmed SARS-CoV-2 infection or an uninfected control (not recorded which). Both conserved end residues are part of each CDR3. A D gene is named only where the DNA matches it firmly. Size tells how often a clone was seen (once, few, many) or the class of an expanded clone, and some rows leave it out.

d_gene,v_gene,j_gene,abundance,CDR3aa,CDR3nt
.,TRBV19,TRBJ2-5,few,CASSSGARETQYF,TGTGCCAGCTCCTCAGGAGCCCGGGAGACCCAGTACTTC
.,TRBV7-9,TRBJ1-2,many,CASTPGGLYGYTF,TGTGCCAGCACACCCGGGGGGCTTTATGGCTACACCTTC
TRBD2,TRBV7-2,TRBJ2-1,many,CASSLGLAGSNEQFF,TGTGCCAGCAGCTTGGGACTAGCGGGGTCCAATGAGCAGTTCTTC
.,TRBV9,TRBJ2-3,many,CASSVGRLNPDTQYF,TGTGCCAGCAGCGTTGGGAGGCTCAATCCAGATACGCAGTATTTT
.,TRBV2,TRBJ1-2,few,CASSESRGPNYGYTF,TGTGCCAGCAGTGAATCGAGAGGGCCTAACTATGGCTACACCTTC
.,TRBV4-1,TRBJ2-3,many,CASSQRGRSSPGWADTQYF,TGCGCCAGCAGCCAAAGGGGAAGGTCCTCCCCAGGGTGGGCAGATACGCAGTATTTT
.,TRBV19,TRBJ1-4,many,CASSISGGSSEKLFF,TGTGCCAGTAGTATTTCGGGGGGCTCAAGTGAAAAACTGTTTTTT
TRBD1,TRBV19,TRBJ1-5,many,CASSPGQPYSNQPQHF,TGTGCCAGTAGTCCGGGACAGCCTTATAGCAATCAGCCCCAGCATTTT
.,TRBV6-5,TRBJ2-7,.,CAGSYGDEQYF,TGTGCCGGCAGTTACGGGGACGAGCAGTACTTC
TRBD1,TRBV28,TRBJ2-3,.,CASSLSGQGYTSTDTQYF,TGTGCCAGCAGTTTATCGGGACAGGGATACACTAGCACAGATACGCAGTATTTT
TRBD1,TRBV27,TRBJ2-2,many,CASSLSWTGDAGELFF,TGTGCCAGCAGTTTATCATGGACAGGGGATGCCGGGGAGCTGTTTTTT
TRBD2,TRBV13,TRBJ2-1,few,CASSLSHVAGGPGGEQFF,TGTGCCAGCAGCCTTTCCCATGTAGCGGGAGGGCCGGGGGGTGAGCAGTTCTTC
.,TRBV7-2,TRBJ2-3,many,CASSFRDLTDTQYF,TGTGCCAGCAGCTTTAGGGACTTAACCGATACGCAGTATTTT
.,TRBV10-3,TRBJ1-5,many,CAIMREFNQPQHF,TGTGCCATCATGAGAGAGTTCAATCAGCCCCAGCATTTT
.,TRBV5-6,TRBJ1-5,many,CASSLGGRNQPQHF,TGTGCCAGCAGCTTGGGCGGGCGCAATCAGCCCCAGCATTTT
.,TRBV2,TRBJ2-5,many,CASWELFRETQYF,TGTGCCAGCTGGGAGCTCTTCAGGGAGACCCAGTACTTC
.,TRBV3-1,TRBJ2-1,.,CASSQAGRSNEQFF,TGTGCCAGCAGCCAAGCTGGGCGGAGTAATGAGCAGTTCTTC
TRBD1,TRBV9,TRBJ2-1,few,CASSAGTGYNEQFF,TGTGCCAGCAGCGCCGGGACAGGGTACAATGAGCAGTTCTTC
TRBD1,TRBV7-9,TRBJ1-1,.,CADTREGATEAFF,TGTGCCGACACCCGAGAGGGGGCGACTGAAGCTTTCTTT
.,TRBV5-6,TRBJ2-1,many,CASSLDDEQFF,TGTGCCAGCAGCTTGGATGATGAGCAGTTCTTC
.,TRBV6-2/TRBV6-3,TRBJ1-1,few,CASSKTGNTEAFF,TGTGCCAGCAGTAAGACAGGGAACACTGAAGCTTTCTTT
.,TRBV29-1,TRBJ1-5,many,CSVGDSYNQPQHF,TGCAGCGTTGGAGACAGTTACAATCAGCCCCAGCATTTT
.,TRBV21-1,TRBJ2-1,many,CASSKDGGSSYNEQFF,TGTGCCAGCAGCAAAGACGGCGGGAGCTCCTACAATGAGCAGTTCTTC
TRBD1,TRBV19,TRBJ2-2,many,CASSTLGTANTGELFF,TGTGCCAGTAGTACCCTCGGGACAGCAAACACCGGGGAGCTGTTTTTT
.,TRBV9,TRBJ1-5,many,CASSPRGAQHF,TGTGCCAGCAGCCCCCGTGGGGCCCAGCATTTT
.,TRBV5-1,TRBJ2-6,many,CASSSASPGANVLTF,TGCGCCAGCAGCTCAGCGTCCCCTGGGGCCAACGTCCTGACTTTC
TRBD1,TRBV7-2,TRBJ2-4,many,CASRGQSNKNIQYF,TGTGCCAGCAGGGGACAGTCTAACAAAAACATTCAGTACTTC
TRBD1,TRBV5-1,TRBJ1-2,many,CASSTPDRVSGYTF,TGCGCCAGCAGCACCCCGGACAGGGTATCTGGCTACACCTTC
.,TRBV3-1,TRBJ1-3,few,CASSQRGAGNTIYF,TGTGCCAGCAGCCAAAGGGGTGCTGGAAACACCATATATTTT
.,TRBV4-1,TRBJ1-1,.,CASSLPGQNTEAFF,TGCGCCAGCAGTCTTCCGGGACAGAACACTGAAGCTTTCTTT
TRBD2,TRBV28,TRBJ2-1,.,CASSFPFWASGIQAYEQFF,TGTGCCAGCAGCTTTCCCTTCTGGGCTAGCGGGATTCAGGCATATGAGCAGTTCTTC
.,TRBV7-2,TRBJ2-5,few,CASSLTPYQETQYF,TGTGCCAGCAGCCTAACACCGTACCAAGAGACCCAGTACTTC
TRBD2,TRBV6-6,TRBJ2-3,many,CASSYDGRRTDTQYF,TGTGCCAGCAGTTACGACGGGAGGAGGACAGATACGCAGTATTTT
TRBD1,TRBV29-1,TRBJ1-2,.,CSVSTGADYGYTF,TGCAGCGTCTCGACAGGGGCCGACTATGGCTACACCTTC
.,TRBV9,TRBJ1-5,many,CASSANPGVQPQHF,TGTGCCAGCAGCGCCAACCCGGGAGTTCAGCCCCAGCATTTT
.,TRBV6-6,TRBJ2-6,.,CASSYSDVANVLTF,TGTGCCAGCAGTTACTCGGACGTAGCCAACGTCCTGACTTTC
.,TRBV20-1,TRBJ2-6,many,CSAGDLTGANVLTF,TGCAGTGCTGGGGACCTAACCGGGGCCAACGTCCTGACTTTC
.,TRBV10-3,TRBJ2-1,many,CAISKADSSYNEQFF,TGTGCCATCAGTAAAGCGGACAGCTCCTACAATGAGCAGTTCTTC
TRBD2,TRBV7-2,TRBJ2-5,many,CASSPQGLAGVETQYF,TGTGCCAGCAGCCCTCAGGGACTAGCGGGAGTAGAGACCCAGTACTTC
.,TRBV5-5,TRBJ1-5,many,CASSTQRASLNQPQHF,TGTGCCAGCAGCACCCAGCGGGCCTCGCTTAATCAGCCCCAGCATTTT
TRBD1,TRBV12-3/TRBV12-4,TRBJ1-2,many,CASSSRDRGGYGYTF,TGTGCCAGCAGTTCCCGGGACAGGGGTGGGTATGGCTACACCTTC
.,TRBV12-3/TRBV12-4,TRBJ2-2,many,CASRPPGSRTGELFF,TGTGCCAGCAGACCCCCAGGGTCCCGCACCGGGGAGCTGTTTTTT
.,TRBV11-3,TRBJ2-5,many,CASSLRGTAETQYF,TGTGCCAGCAGCTTGAGGGGGACTGCGGAGACCCAGTACTTC
.,TRBV12-3/TRBV12-4,TRBJ1-1,.,CASSLKGRYTEAFF,TGTGCCAGCAGTTTGAAGGGGCGGTACACTGAAGCTTTCTTT
.,TRBV7-2,TRBJ1-3,.,CASSLASTGTGNTIYF,TGTGCCAGCAGCTTAGCGTCAACAGGGACTGGAAACACCATATATTTT
.,TRBV6-6,TRBJ1-2,.,CASSHRQELQRLYGYTF,TGTGCCAGCAGTCACCGACAGGAGCTTCAGAGACTCTATGGCTACACCTTC
.,TRBV20-1,TRBJ1-6,many,CSATNQMSLHF,TGCAGTGCTACGAACCAAATGAGCCTCCACTTT
.,TRBV5-6,TRBJ1-2,many,CASITLDAALYGYTF,TGTGCCAGCATCACCCTCGATGCAGCACTCTATGGCTACACCTTC
.,TRBV28,TRBJ1-2,many,CASREPGTSNYGYTF,TGTGCCAGCAGGGAACCCGGGACATCTAACTATGGCTACACCTTC
.,TRBV2,TRBJ2-7,many,CASSVSAATSSYEQYF,TGTGCCAGCAGTGTCTCAGCGGCGACTTCCTCCTACGAGCAGTACTTC
TRBD1,TRBV5-1,TRBJ2-5,few,CASSPGTGQGKTQYF,TGCGCCAGCAGTCCGGGTACAGGACAGGGCAAGACCCAGTACTTC
TRBD2,TRBV10-2,TRBJ2-2,few,CASSAPKLAGYTGELFF,TGCGCCAGCAGTGCGCCTAAACTAGCGGGCTACACCGGGGAGCTGTTTTTT
.,TRBV6-2/TRBV6-3,TRBJ2-1,many,CASSVTEGNEQFF,TGTGCCAGCAGCGTAACGGAGGGAAATGAGCAGTTCTTC